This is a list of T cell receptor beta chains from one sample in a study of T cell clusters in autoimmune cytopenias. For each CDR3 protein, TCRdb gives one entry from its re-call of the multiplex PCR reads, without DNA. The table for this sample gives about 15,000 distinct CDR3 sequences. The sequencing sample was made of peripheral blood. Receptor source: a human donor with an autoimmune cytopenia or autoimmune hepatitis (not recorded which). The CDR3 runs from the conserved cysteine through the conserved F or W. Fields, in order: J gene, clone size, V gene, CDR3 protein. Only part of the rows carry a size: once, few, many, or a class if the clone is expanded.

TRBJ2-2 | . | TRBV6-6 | CASSYLGGQRGTGELFF
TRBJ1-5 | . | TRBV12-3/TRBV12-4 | CASRPGQRDQPQHF
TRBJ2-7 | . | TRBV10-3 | CAISESPGEQYF
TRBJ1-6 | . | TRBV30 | CAWQIGHIVGYNSPLHF
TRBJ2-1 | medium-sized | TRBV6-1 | CASSSGTYNEQFF
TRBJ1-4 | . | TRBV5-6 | CASSFDRDRGNEKLFF
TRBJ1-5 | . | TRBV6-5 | CASSKTGPPRNQPQHF
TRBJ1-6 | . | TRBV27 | CASSSLLLQYYNSPLHF
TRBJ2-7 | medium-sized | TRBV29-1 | CSVESSSYEQYF
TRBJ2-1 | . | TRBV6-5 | CASSYSPGTSSDNEQFF
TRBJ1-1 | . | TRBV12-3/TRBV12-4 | CASRTTNRNTEAFF